A selection of T cell receptor beta chains follows, all from one sample in a study of shared clonotypes between healthy human individuals. Repertoires were generated with immunoSEQ multiplex PCR, while TCRdb's copy carries only in-frame clones and drops some. The sample yields 600,000 or so clones, 85% to 95% seen once. Material: naive CD8+ T cells sorted from blood. The receptor source for this set is a woman aged 30 to 39 in good health. The CDR3 runs from the conserved cysteine through the conserved F or W. The D gene is left open where the match is weak. Part of the rows lack a size; the others show once, few, many or a class for expanded clones.

V	J	D	size	DNA	CDR3
TRBV4-1	TRBJ1-1	NA	NA	TGCGCCAGCAGCGACCCGGGGGAATTGAGCACTGAAGCTTTCTTT	CASSDPGELSTEAFF
TRBV28	TRBJ2-7	TRBD2	NA	TGTGCCAGCAGCAGCCTAGCGGGAGGGCGCGGGTCCTACGAGCAGTACTTC	CASSSLAGGRGSYEQYF
TRBV11-2	TRBJ2-7	NA	NA	TGTGCCAGCACTCGTCACTACGAGCAGTACTTC	CASTRHYEQYF
TRBV27	TRBJ2-7	NA	NA	TGTGCCAGCAGCCCACTGGGGACGAGCTCCTACGAGCAGTACTTC	CASSPLGTSSYEQYF
TRBV7-9	TRBJ1-4	NA	NA	TGTGCCAGCAGCTTCTTGACCGAAACCCCTAATGAAAAACTGTTTTTT	CASSFLTETPNEKLFF
TRBV11-1	TRBJ1-1	TRBD1	NA	TGTGCCAGCAGCGCCGGGACAGGGCTGAACACTGAAGCTTTCTTT	CASSAGTGLNTEAFF
TRBV4-1	TRBJ1-5	NA	NA	TGCGCCAGCAGCCAAGAACTCGAGCAGCCCCAGCATTTT	CASSQELEQPQHF
TRBV19	TRBJ1-1	NA	NA	TGTGCCACCTCAGGGAGGGTAACTGAAGCTTTCTTT	CATSGRVTEAFF
TRBV14	TRBJ1-1	NA	NA	TGTGCCAGCAGCAGGGAGGGAGGGAACACTGAAGCTTTCTTT	CASSREGGNTEAFF
TRBV2	TRBJ2-7	TRBD1	NA	TGTGCCAGCAGGGGACAGTCCTACGAGCAGTACTTC	CASRGQSYEQYF
TRBV6-1	TRBJ1-2	NA	once	TGTGCCAGCAGTGAATGGCAGGGCACGATCTATGGCTACACCTTC	CASSEWQGTIYGYTF
TRBV5-5	TRBJ2-1	NA	once	TGTGCCAGCAGCTTAGGTGAGACCTACAATGAGCAGTTCTTC	CASSLGETYNEQFF
TRBV4-1	TRBJ1-1	NA	NA	TGCGCCAGCAGCCAAGTCGGCGGGGAGAACACTGAAGCTTTCTTT	CASSQVGGENTEAFF
TRBV7-9	TRBJ1-5	NA	NA	TGTGCCAGCAGCTTAAGTGTCGGGCAGCCCCAGCATTTT	CASSLSVGQPQHF
TRBV7-9	TRBJ2-1	NA	NA	TGTGCCAGCAGCTTAGTTGGGCAGGGACATTACAATGAGCAGTTCTTC	CASSLVGQGHYNEQFF
TRBV2	TRBJ1-2	NA	once	TGTGCCAGCAGTGAAGGGCAGACTAACTATGGCTACACCTTC	CASSEGQTNYGYTF
TRBV27	TRBJ1-2	TRBD1	NA	TGTGCCAGCAGTGGACAGGGGAGTTTTGGCTACACCTTC	CASSGQGSFGYTF
TRBV7-9	TRBJ2-7	NA	NA	TGTGCCAGCAGCTACGGACTGGACGAGCAGTACTTC	CASSYGLDEQYF
TRBV29-1	TRBJ2-2	NA	NA	TGCAGCGTTGTCGGGGGCCGCGGGGAGCTGTTTTTT	CSVVGGRGELFF
TRBV11-3	TRBJ2-7	NA	NA	TGTGCCAGCAGCTTTACTAGCTCGGGGGAGCAGTACTTC	CASSFTSSGEQYF
TRBV4-1	TRBJ2-7	NA	NA	TGCGCCAGCAGCCAAGACACCGCCTACGAGCAGTACTTC	CASSQDTAYEQYF
TRBV6-5	TRBJ1-3	NA	NA	TGTGCCAGCAGTATCCTTGGGACTGGAAACACCATATATTTT	CASSILGTGNTIYF
TRBV5-1	TRBJ2-7	NA	NA	TGCGCCAGCAGCTTCGGACGGGACTTCCCCTACGAGCAGTACTTC	CASSFGRDFPYEQYF
TRBV11-2	TRBJ2-1	NA	NA	TGTGCCAGCAGCTTATGGGGCCGGGCCCTCTACAATGAGCAGTTCTTC	CASSLWGRALYNEQFF
TRBV27	TRBJ2-4	NA	NA	TGTGCCAGCAGTTTGTGGGTAAGGGCAGGGAGGTTCTTATGGGCCAAAAACATTCAGTACTTC	CASSLWVRAGRFLWAKNIQYF
TRBV5-4	TRBJ1-4	NA	NA	TGTGCCAGCAGCTTGGACAGGGAAGAAAAACTGTTTTTT	CASSLDREEKLFF
TRBV2	TRBJ2-7	NA	NA	TGTGCCACCCGAGATTCTGTAGCCTACGAGCAGTACTTC	CATRDSVAYEQYF
TRBV6-5	TRBJ2-7	TRBD1	NA	TGTGCCAGCAGTTATCTCCGGGACAGGGACTACGAGCAGTACTTC	CASSYLRDRDYEQYF
TRBV7-1	TRBJ1-2	NA	NA	TGTGCCAGCAGCTTATTCCTGAGTACTAACTATGGCTACACCTTC	CASSLFLSTNYGYTF
TRBV7-9	TRBJ2-5	TRBD2	NA	TGTGCCAGCAGCTTAGCCGCTAGCGGGAGTGAGACCCAGTACTTC	CASSLAASGSETQYF
TRBV7-6	TRBJ2-2	TRBD2	NA	TGTGCCAGCACCCCCAGCCGGGGGGCCGGGGAGCTGTTTTTT	CASTPSRGAGELFF
TRBV7-8	TRBJ2-6	NA	NA	TGTGCCAGCAGCTTATTCGGGGCCGTCCGTACCGGGGCCAACGTCCTGACTTTC	CASSLFGAVRTGANVLTF
TRBV11-2	TRBJ2-7	NA	NA	TGTGCCAGCAGCTTAGTCGGCAGGGTGGGCGAGCAGTACTTC	CASSLVGRVGEQYF
TRBV5-4	TRBJ2-7	NA	NA	TGTGCCAGCAGCCCCTGGCGGCCCGGAAGCTCCTACGAGCAGTACTTC	CASSPWRPGSSYEQYF
TRBV19	TRBJ1-1	NA	NA	TGTGCCAGTAGTATAGCAGAGATGAACACTGAAGCTTTCTTT	CASSIAEMNTEAFF